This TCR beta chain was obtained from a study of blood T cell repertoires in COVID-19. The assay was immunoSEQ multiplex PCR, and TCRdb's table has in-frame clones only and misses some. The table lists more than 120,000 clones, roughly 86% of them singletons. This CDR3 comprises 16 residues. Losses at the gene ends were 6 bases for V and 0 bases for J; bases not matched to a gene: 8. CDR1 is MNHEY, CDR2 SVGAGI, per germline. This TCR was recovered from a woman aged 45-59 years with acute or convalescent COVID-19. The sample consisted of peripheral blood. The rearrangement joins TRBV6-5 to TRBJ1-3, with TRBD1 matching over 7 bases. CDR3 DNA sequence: TGTGCCAGCAGCTACATGGACAGGAGCTCTGGAAACACCATATATTTT. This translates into CASSYMDRSSGNTIYF.